Sequencing of this T cell receptor beta chain was carried out in a study of blood T cell repertoires in COVID-19. Study-wide context: COVID-19 samples, acute and convalescent, were from the United States, Italy and Spain. T cells, B-cell-depleted T cells, or PBMCs supplied cDNA or gDNA.

In this sample, this clone turned up once. Between the trimmed V and J ends, which lost 2 bases and 5 bases, there was a span of 14 bases. The germline CDR1 and CDR2 sequences are SGHNT and YYREEE (reference sequence). The CDR3 runs 14 residues. In the original processing: Estimation of nucleated cell counts relied on the amplification of reference gene primers. The assay was immunoSEQ multiplex PCR, and TCRdb's table has in-frame clones only and misses some. V and J calls plus clone size are reproduced from that table; the DNA served to infer D and trimming. Of approximately 240,000 clones in the sample, about 88% were seen once.

This chain connects TRBV5-4 to TRBJ2-7, with a possible D match to TRBD1 (5 bases). Sequenced sample: peripheral blood. The source of this sequence is a man aged 50 to 59 who had recovered from COVID-19. The CDR3 nucleotides are TGTGCCAGCAGCTTCCATTGGCAGGGCGACGAGCAGTACTTC. Amino acids: CASSFHWQGDEQYF.